This record concerns one TCR beta chain sequence. Repertoires were generated with immunoSEQ multiplex PCR, while TCRdb's copy carries only in-frame clones and drops some. The table includes roughly 240,000 clones, roughly 82% detected once. Germline lookup yields CDR1 LNHNV and CDR2 YYDKDF (reference sequence). Trimming removed 0 bases from V and 1 base from J; junction bases left unmatched: 5. The CDR3 length is 16 residues. The data originate from a study of blood T cell repertoires in COVID-19. Turning to the study itself: Sources were T cells, B-cell-depleted T cells, or PBMCs; the material itself was cDNA or gDNA.

This receptor was obtained from a woman in her seventies with acute or convalescent COVID-19. The sample taken for sequencing was peripheral blood. This chain connects TRBV15 to TRBJ2-5, with 7 bases lining up with TRBD2. CDR3 DNA: TGTGCCACCAGCAGAGATCTGCGGGGGACCCAAGAGACCCAGTACTTC. As protein: CATSRDLRGTQETQYF.